This is a list of T cell receptor beta chains from one sample in a study of T cells in tumors after PD-1 blockade. Only in-frame clones appear in the TCRdb table, and some are missing; sequencing was by immunoSEQ multiplex PCR. The table has 60,000 to 70,000 clones, about 74% seen once; the top ten hold about 4.5%. The material sequenced was PBMCs, taken after anti-PD-1 treatment. These receptor sequences come from a human donor with basal cell carcinoma. Each CDR3 is given with its conserved first and last residue. A D gene is named only where the DNA matches it firmly. The size of a clone is reported for some rows only, either as once, few or many, or as a class for expanded clones.

V: TRBV6-1
size: .
J: TRBJ2-3
D: TRBD2
DNA: TGTGCCAGCAGTGAAGGGACTAGCGGGGGGGCCCTATATACGCAGTATTTT
CDR3: CASSEGTSGGALYTQYF

V: TRBV6-2/TRBV6-3
size: few
J: TRBJ2-1
D: TRBD2
DNA: TGTGCCAGCAGTTACTTTAGCGGGGGGGCCCTTGAGCAGTTCTTC
CDR3: CASSYFSGGALEQFF

V: TRBV5-1
size: .
J: TRBJ2-5
D: .
DNA: TGCGCCAGCAGCTTTTTAGGGCAGGGTAAAGGAGAGACCCAGTACTTC
CDR3: CASSFLGQGKGETQYF

V: TRBV3-1/TRBV3-2
size: .
J: TRBJ1-1
D: TRBD1
DNA: TGTGCCAGCAGCTGGGGACAGGGTTTCAACACTGAAGCTTTCTTT
CDR3: CASSWGQGFNTEAFF

V: TRBV19
size: few
J: TRBJ1-5
D: .
DNA: TGTGCCAGTCTAGACAGCGACAGAGGGGGCAATCAGCCCCAGCATTTT
CDR3: CASLDSDRGGNQPQHF

V: TRBV3-1/TRBV3-2
size: .
J: TRBJ2-1
D: TRBD1
DNA: TGTGCCAGCAGCCGCCTTATTTCTGCAGGGGGCATTAATGAGCAGTTCTTC
CDR3: CASSRLISAGGINEQFF

V: TRBV18
size: .
J: TRBJ2-6
D: .
DNA: TGTGCCAGCTCGCCCGGGGCCACTGGGGCCAACGTCCTGACTTTC
CDR3: CASSPGATGANVLTF

V: TRBV5-1
size: .
J: TRBJ2-3
D: TRBD2
DNA: TGCGCCAGCAGCTTGGGGGATAGCGGGGGGGGCACAGATACGCAGTATTTT
CDR3: CASSLGDSGGGTDTQYF

V: TRBV19
size: .
J: TRBJ1-1
D: TRBD1
DNA: TGTGCCAGTAGTGCCCACAGGGGTGAGACTGAAGCTTTCTTT
CDR3: CASSAHRGETEAFF

V: TRBV28
size: .
J: TRBJ1-3
D: .
DNA: TGTGCCAGCAGTTCCCCTTTCGGTGGCTCTGGAAACACCATATATTTT
CDR3: CASSSPFGGSGNTIYF

V: TRBV20-1
size: .
J: TRBJ2-1
D: TRBD2
DNA: TGCAGTGCTAGTACTAGCGGGGGATACTCCTACAATGAGCAGTTCTTC
CDR3: CSASTSGGYSYNEQFF

V: TRBV2
size: .
J: TRBJ2-5
D: TRBD2
DNA: TGTGCCAGCAGACCGAATAGCGGGGAAGAGACCCAGTACTTC
CDR3: CASRPNSGEETQYF

V: TRBV7-9
size: few
J: TRBJ2-7
D: TRBD1
DNA: TGTGCCAGCAGCCGGGGACAGGGCTACGAGCAGTACTTC
CDR3: CASSRGQGYEQYF

V: TRBV6-5
size: .
J: TRBJ2-7
D: .
DNA: TGTGCCAGCAGTATGAACCCGGGAACCTCATACGAGCAGTACTTC
CDR3: CASSMNPGTSYEQYF

V: TRBV19
size: .
J: TRBJ1-5
D: .
DNA: TGTGCCAGTAGTATGGCCGGACACCTCAATCAGCCCCAGCATTTT
CDR3: CASSMAGHLNQPQHF

V: TRBV6-5
size: .
J: TRBJ1-5
D: .
DNA: TGTGCCAGCAGACCTACAGGGATCTATCAGCCCCAGCATTTT
CDR3: CASRPTGIYQPQHF

V: TRBV13
size: few
J: TRBJ1-1
D: .
DNA: TGTGCCAGCAGCTTAGGACAGGGTCTTTCGGAAGCTTTCTTT
CDR3: CASSLGQGLSEAFF

V: TRBV15
size: once
J: TRBJ1-6
D: .
DNA: TGTGCCACCAGGATCGCAGAAAATTCACCCCTCCACTTT
CDR3: CATRIAENSPLHF

V: TRBV7-9
size: few
J: TRBJ1-1
D: TRBD1
DNA: TGTGCCAGCAGCTTATTTAGGGGGCAGGGCACTGAAGCTTTCTTT
CDR3: CASSLFRGQGTEAFF

V: TRBV30
size: .
J: TRBJ1-6
D: TRBD1
DNA: TGTGCCTGGAGGCCCGGACAGGGTAGTTCACCCCTCCACTTT
CDR3: CAWRPGQGSSPLHF

V: TRBV6-5
size: .
J: TRBJ2-7
D: .
DNA: TGTGCCAGCAGTTCCCGACAGTCTAGCTCCTACGAGCAGTACTTC
CDR3: CASSSRQSSSYEQYF

V: TRBV2
size: few
J: TRBJ2-1
D: TRBD2
DNA: TGTGCCAGCAGTGCACCGGGACTAGTGGCCTACAATGAGCAGTTCTTC
CDR3: CASSAPGLVAYNEQFF

V: TRBV5-1
size: .
J: TRBJ2-7
D: TRBD1
DNA: TGCGCCAGCAGCGAGGGGACAGTGGCATCCTACGAGCAGTACTTC
CDR3: CASSEGTVASYEQYF

V: TRBV4-1
size: .
J: TRBJ2-1
D: TRBD1
DNA: TGCGCCAGCAGCCAACTGACAGGGGAAAGGGAGTTCTTC
CDR3: CASSQLTGEREFF

V: TRBV4-1
size: few
J: TRBJ1-2
D: TRBD1
DNA: TGCGCCAGCAGCCTTTTACCGGGACAGGGATATGGCTACACCTTC
CDR3: CASSLLPGQGYGYTF

V: TRBV6-6
size: few
J: TRBJ1-1
D: .
DNA: TGTGCCAGCAGTTATAGGTTGACACCGAACACTGAAGCTTTCTTT
CDR3: CASSYRLTPNTEAFF

V: TRBV5-1
size: .
J: TRBJ2-3
D: TRBD2
DNA: TGCGCCAGCAGGACGAGCGGGGGATGGGATACGCAGTATTTT
CDR3: CASRTSGGWDTQYF

V: TRBV5-3
size: .
J: TRBJ2-7
D: .
DNA: TGTGCCAGAAGCCGCCGGGCCTATGGGATCTACGAGCAGTACTTC
CDR3: CARSRRAYGIYEQYF

V: TRBV7-5
size: .
J: TRBJ2-7
D: .
DNA: TGTGCCAGAAGCTTAGAGAGTAGGGGACAGAGAATGCGCGAGCAGTACTTC
CDR3: CARSLESRGQRMREQYF

V: TRBV2
size: .
J: TRBJ2-7
D: .
DNA: TGTGCCAGCAGGGGGGTCCGGGGGACCTACGAGCAGTACTTC
CDR3: CASRGVRGTYEQYF

V: TRBV23-1
size: once
J: TRBJ2-1
D: .
DNA: TGCGCCAGCAGTCAACCGCAGGGTCGCTACAATGAGCAGTTCTTC
CDR3: CASSQPQGRYNEQFF